Shown below are 15 T cell receptor beta chains from a single sample sequenced in a study of shared clonotypes between healthy human individuals. Sequencing used immunoSEQ multiplex PCR; TCRdb keeps in-frame clones, though not all of them. The table lists some 500,000 clones, 79% of them singletons. The sample was PBMCs. These receptors were taken from a woman aged 40 to 55 in good health. Some clones in this sample may be carry-over from other donors' samples.

The V and J genes are TRBV19 and TRBJ2-3; D may be TRBD2 (5 bases). The CDR3 totals 14 residues. The germline V gene has CDR1 LNHDA and CDR2 SQIVND (reference sequence). V was trimmed by 7 bases and J by 2 bases, leaving 13 bases between them. CDR3 sequence: CASKSTTTTDTQYF. CDR3 in DNA: TGTGCCAGTAAATCGACTACGACCACAGATACGCAGTATTTT.

The chain has TRBV9 and TRBJ1-4; perhaps TRBD1 as D (6 bases). There are 15 residues in the CDR3. Trimming pared 4 bases from V and 7 bases from J, leaving 17 bases between. CDR1 and CDR2 from the germline V gene are SGDLS and YYNGEE. The CDR3 loop is CASSPLGRGGEKLFF. The CDR3 region has the DNA TGTGCCAGCAGCCCCTTGGGCAGGGGTGGTGAAAAACTGTTTTTT.

The V gene is TRBV2, the J gene TRBJ2-3, with 7 nucleotides matching TRBD2. V lost 6 bases and J lost 0; bases outside the gene matches: 9. The CDR3 extends over 16 amino acids. CDR1 and CDR2 from the germline V gene are SNHLY and FYNNEI. CDR3 sequence reads: CASSRERDSSTDTQYF. In DNA form, the CDR3 reads TGTGCCAGCAGCCGCGAGCGGGATTCTAGCACAGATACGCAGTATTTT.

This rearrangement joins TRBV21-1 to TRBJ1-1. TRBV21-1 has pseudogene status. The CDR3 totals 12 residues. CDR3 sequence: CASSKPQDEAFF. As DNA, the CDR3 is TGTGCCAGCAGCAAGCCTCAAGATGAAGCTTTCTTT.

The genes are TRBV6-5 and TRBJ2-7; TRBD1 might be the D (6 bases). V lost 5 bases and J 2 bases, leaving 13 bases between the germline ends. This CDR3 spans 14 amino acids. Germline CDR1 MNHEY, CDR2 SVGAGI. In DNA, the CDR3 is TGTGCCAGCAGTCAAAATAGGGACACCTACGAGCAGTACTTC. Residues: CASSQNRDTYEQYF.

The V gene is TRBV18, the J gene TRBJ2-5, with 11 bases aligning to TRBD1. J was trimmed by 6 bases and V by 6 bases; bases with no gene match: 9. There are 15 residues in the CDR3. Germline CDR1 and CDR2: KGHSH and LQKENI. The DNA of the CDR3 is TGTGCCAGCTCCCGGACAGGGGGCGGAGGGAAGACCCAGTACTTC. Translated: CASSRTGGGGKTQYF.

The J gene is TRBJ2-2, the V gene TRBV28; 10 bases are a match to TRBD2. V lost 6 bases to trimming and J lost 3 bases; unmatched junction nucleotides: 13. Per germline, CDR1 MDHEN and CDR2 SYDVKM. The CDR3 runs to 18 residues. CDR3 region: CASSTPSSGSSDTGELFF. The CDR3 DNA is TGTGCCAGCAGCACCCCGTCTAGCGGGAGTTCTGACACCGGGGAGCTGTTTTTT.

The genes are TRBV9 and TRBJ1-4, with 7 bases that match TRBD1. CDR1 and CDR2 from the germline V gene are SGDLS and YYNGEE. The CDR3 spans 13 residues. The V gene end was trimmed by 4 bases and the J gene end by 8 bases; junction bases not matched to a gene: 5. The DNA for the CDR3 is TGTGCCAGCAGCACAGGGGTGGGAGAAAAACTGTTTTTT. It translates to CASSTGVGEKLFF.

The V and J genes are TRBV5-8 and TRBJ2-3; D not certain. Germline assignment: CDR1 SGHTS and CDR2 YDEGEE. The CDR3 is 12 amino acids. V lost 2 bases and J 4 bases, leaving 5 bases between the germline ends. CDR3 in DNA: TGTGCCAGCAGCTTTCTGGCAGATACGCAGTATTTT. The encoded protein is CASSFLADTQYF.

The CDR3 loop is CSVEGLVLLRTDTQYF. The CDR3 nucleotides are TGCAGCGTTGAAGGGCTGGTCCTCCTCCGCACAGATACGCAGTATTTT. This chain uses TRBV29-1 with TRBJ2-3; D is uncertain. Trimming took off 1 base at V and 1 base at J, with 15 bases between the two ends. The germline CDR1 and CDR2 sequences are SQVTM and ANQGSEA. The CDR3 is 16 amino acids.

The V call is TRBV7-2, the J call TRBJ2-3; TRBD1 is a possible D gene (5 bases). The CDR3 is 13 residues long. From germline, CDR1 is SGHTA and CDR2 FQGNSA. V lost 5 bases, J lost 1 base, and 7 bases lay in between. CDR3: CASSLQGTDTQYF. The DNA of the CDR3 is TGTGCCAGCAGCCTACAGGGCACAGATACGCAGTATTTT.

The genes are TRBV15 and TRBJ2-7, with 9 bases that match TRBD2. The V segment lost 8 bases and the J segment 0 bases; nucleotides outside the gene matches: 5. Germline V gene sequence: CDR1 LNHNV, CDR2 YYDKDF (reference sequence). This CDR3 spans 14 amino acids. The CDR3 spells CATANSGSSYEQYF. DNA of the CDR3: TGTGCCACCGCTAATAGCGGGAGCTCCTACGAGCAGTACTTC.

This rearrangement joins TRBV2 to TRBJ1-1, with 12 positions matching TRBD1. V shed 10 bases, J shed 2 bases, and the junction held 14 bases outside the gene matches. Germline V lookup: CDR1 SNHLY, CDR2 FYNNEI. The CDR3 loop spans 17 amino acids. CDR3 bases: TGTGCCACCAAAACCGGGACAGGGGGCCTTCGAAACACTGAAGCTTTCTTT. Amino acids: CATKTGTGGLRNTEAFF.

The rearrangement joins TRBV6-5 to TRBJ2-5; maybe TRBD1 (6 bases). The ends were cut back, 2 bases at V and 4 bases at J, with 14 bases in the middle. The CDR3 extends over 15 amino acids. CDR1 and CDR2 (germline): MNHEY, SVGAGI. The DNA of the CDR3 is TGTGCCAGCAGTTACGACAGGCCGAGTTTAGAGACCCAGTACTTC. It is translated as CASSYDRPSLETQYF.

The chain carries TRBV9 and TRBJ2-1; 7 bases agree with TRBD2. The CDR3 is made up of 14 amino acids. CDR1 is SGDLS, CDR2 YYNGEE, per germline. V lost 3 bases, J lost 5 bases, and 5 bases stayed unmatched. CDR3 region: CASSASGNNNEQFF. The CDR3 DNA follows: TGTGCCAGCAGCGCTAGCGGTAATAACAATGAGCAGTTCTTC.